This is a list of T cell receptor beta chains from one sample in a study of T cells after yellow fever vaccination. MiXCR was run by TCRdb on the 5' RACE reads, yielding one entry per CDR3 protein. The repertoire includes fewer than 500,000 distinct CDR3 sequences, about 17% of them detected once, and roughly 19% sits in the top ten. The material was PBMCs, obtained before the yellow fever booster vaccination. The source is a man younger than 35 who received the YFV17D yellow fever vaccine. Each CDR3 is given with its conserved first and last residue. A D gene is named only where the DNA matches it firmly. The size of a clone is reported for some rows only, either as once, few or many, or as a class for expanded clones.

CDR3aa,CDR3nt,abundance,v_gene,d_gene,j_gene
CSASIRIASTETQYF,TGCAGTGCTAGTATTCGAATTGCTAGTACAGAGACCCAGTACTTC,few,TRBV20-1,.,TRBJ2-5
CASTLQAGGLENEQFF,TGCGCCAGCACCCTACAGGCGGGGGGGCTTGAGAATGAGCAGTTCTTC,few,TRBV4-1,TRBD2,TRBJ2-1
CASSSPGLAGANTGELFF,TGTGCCAGCAGCTCGCCGGGACTAGCGGGGGCGAACACCGGGGAGCTGTTTTTT,.,TRBV7-2,TRBD2,TRBJ2-2
CASRESSGNEKLFF,TGTGCCAGCAGGGAGTCGTCGGGTAATGAAAAACTGTTTTTT,few,TRBV5-4,.,TRBJ1-4
CSAGPQPEETQYF,TGCAGTGCTGGGCCCCAGCCGGAAGAGACCCAGTACTTC,few,TRBV20-1,.,TRBJ2-5
CASSKDRNTEAFF,TGTGCCAGCAGCAAGGACAGAAACACTGAAGCTTTCTTT,few,TRBV7-2,.,TRBJ1-1
CASSEVVGETQYF,TGCGCCAGCAGTGAGGTGGTTGGGGAGACCCAGTACTTC,.,TRBV10-1,.,TRBJ2-5
CASSLTGLAITGELFF,TGTGCCAGCAGCCTCACTGGACTAGCGATCACCGGGGAGCTGTTTTTT,.,TRBV7-3,TRBD2,TRBJ2-2
CASSQASGELFF,TGCGCCAGCAGCCAAGCATCCGGGGAGCTGTTTTTT,many,TRBV4-3,.,TRBJ2-2
CASSQGFSTSTDTQYF,TGTGCCAGCAGCCAAGGTTTTAGCACTAGCACAGATACGCAGTATTTT,few,TRBV4-2,.,TRBJ2-3
CASSGLNYEQYF,TGTGCCAGCAGTGGACTGAACTACGAGCAGTACTTC,few,TRBV6-5,.,TRBJ2-7
CASILQGSGNTIYF,TGTGCCAGCATCCTTCAGGGATCTGGAAACACCATATATTTT,.,TRBV2,.,TRBJ1-3
CSVRGTVLNTEAFF,TGCAGCGTTAGGGGGACAGTGTTGAACACTGAAGCTTTCTTT,.,TRBV29-1,TRBD1,TRBJ1-1
CSAEDRVDTQYF,TGCAGTGCTGAGGATCGGGTGGATACGCAGTATTTT,.,TRBV20-1,.,TRBJ2-3
CASSWGSPNTGELFF,TGTGCCAGCAGCTGGGGTTCTCCGAACACCGGGGAGCTGTTTTTT,few,TRBV12-3/TRBV12-4,.,TRBJ2-2
CASSSDRAYQPQHF,TGTGCCAGTTCGAGTGACAGGGCCTATCAGCCCCAGCATTTT,few,TRBV6-1,TRBD1,TRBJ1-5
CASTSYRVTQPQHF,TGTGCCAGCACCTCGTATAGGGTAACTCAGCCCCAGCATTTT,few,TRBV6-2/TRBV6-3,.,TRBJ1-5
CASSYSSGSTDTQHF,TGTGCCAGCAGTTACTCGTCAGGGAGCACAGATACGCAGCATTTT,few,TRBV6-6,.,TRBJ1-5
CASSLRGNDYEQYF,TGTGCCAGCAGTTTAAGGGGGAACGACTACGAGCAGTACTTC,.,TRBV12-3/TRBV12-4,.,TRBJ2-7